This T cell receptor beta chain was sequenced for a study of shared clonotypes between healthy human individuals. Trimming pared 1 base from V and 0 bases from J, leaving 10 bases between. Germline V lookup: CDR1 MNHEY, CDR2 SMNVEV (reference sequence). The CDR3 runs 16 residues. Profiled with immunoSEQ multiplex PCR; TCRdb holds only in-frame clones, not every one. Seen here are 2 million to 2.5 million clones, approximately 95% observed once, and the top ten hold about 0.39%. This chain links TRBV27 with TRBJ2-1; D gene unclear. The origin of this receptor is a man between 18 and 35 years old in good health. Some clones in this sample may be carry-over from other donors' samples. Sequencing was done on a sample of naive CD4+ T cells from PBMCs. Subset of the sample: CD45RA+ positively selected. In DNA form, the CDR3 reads TGTGCCAGCAGTTTATTAGCTCTCAGCTCCTACAATGAGCAGTTCTTC. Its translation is CASSLLALSSYNEQFF.